The clone carrying this T cell receptor beta chain appeared many times. What it binds is unknown. Multiplex PCR, run in two rounds, amplified TCR beta CDR3 from genomic DNA. Every TRBV and TRBJ gene had its own specific primer in first-round PCR. Second-round PCR used universal primers. TCRdb fed the multiplex PCR reads into MiXCR, producing one record per CDR3 protein. This table holds about 16,000 distinct CDR3 sequences, around two fifths found once. The sample is drawn from a study of prognosis after radiotherapy for stage I lung cancer. Study-level background: No patient received concurrent therapy with stereotactic body radiotherapy. Regarding the study as a whole: Patients who developed distant metastases had lower Shannon entropy after stereotactic body radiation therapy. Differences in TRBV and TRBJ gene usage were reportedly observed between patients with and without metastases.

Germline V gene sequence: CDR1 MDHEN, CDR2 SYDVKM. CDR3 size: 15 residues. Deletions cut 2 bases from V and 7 bases from J, with 17 bases between. The clonotype was recovered from a donor over 45 with non-small cell lung cancer. This sequence joins TRBV28 and TRBJ1-2; tentative D call: TRBD1 (5 bases). The starting material was PBMCs, obtained before or after stereotactic body radiation therapy (not recorded which). The CDR3 DNA follows: TGTGCCAGCAGTTTAGTGGCAGGGTCGGTTACTGGCTACACCTTC. It yields the protein CASSLVAGSVTGYTF.